What follows are 2 T cell receptor beta chains derived from one specimen sequenced in a study of T cells in localized non-small cell lung cancer. Measured with immunoSEQ multiplex PCR; TCRdb has only the in-frame clones, and not every one. The sample consists of approximately 22,000 clones, over 85% of them appearing once. The source was peripheral blood, collected before any cancer treatment. The receptors were gathered from a male donor older than 55 with stage I squamous cell lung carcinoma.

This rearrangement joins TRBV11-3 to TRBJ1-1, with a possible D match to TRBD1 (6 bases). Trimming removed 3 bases from V and 3 bases from J, with 11 bases in between. Germline loops: CDR1 SGHNT, CDR2 YENEEA. This CDR3 is 14 amino acids long. CDR3 in DNA: TGTGCCAGCAGCTTCGGGGGGCAGGACACTGAAGCTTTCTTT. This gives the protein CASSFGGQDTEAFF.

The rearrangement links TRBV18 to TRBJ2-5; D remains ambiguous. Looked up from germline, CDR1 is KGHSH and CDR2 is LQKENI. This CDR3 is built from 12 residues. Trimming left V 3 bases short and J 4 bases short, with 6 bases between. The CDR3: CASSPGGETQYF. The CDR3 nucleotides are TGTGCCAGCTCACCCGGCGGAGAGACCCAGTACTTC.